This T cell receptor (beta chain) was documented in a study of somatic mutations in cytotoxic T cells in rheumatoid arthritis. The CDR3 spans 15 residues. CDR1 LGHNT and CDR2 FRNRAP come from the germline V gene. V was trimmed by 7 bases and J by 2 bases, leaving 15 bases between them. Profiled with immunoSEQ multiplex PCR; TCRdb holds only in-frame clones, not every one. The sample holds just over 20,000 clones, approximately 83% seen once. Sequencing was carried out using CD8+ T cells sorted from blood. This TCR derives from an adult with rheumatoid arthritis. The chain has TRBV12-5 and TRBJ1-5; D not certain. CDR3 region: CASARENTGNQPQHF. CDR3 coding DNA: TGTGCTAGTGCCCGAGAGAACACTGGCAATCAGCCCCAGCATTTT.